The rows below give T cell receptor beta chains drawn from one sample of a study of glioma-infiltrating T cells after dendritic cell vaccination. TCRdb's table, derived via immunoSEQ multiplex PCR, lists solely in-frame clones and lacks some. The sample lists under 100,000 clones, more than 70% occurring once. The sequencing used blood, collected before dendritic cell vaccination. These receptors were collected from a human donor with glioblastoma. CDR3s include the opening cysteine and the closing phenylalanine or tryptophan. The D gene is left open where the match is weak. Size tells how often a clone was seen (once, few, many) or the class of an expanded clone, and some rows leave it out.

d_call j_call v_call clone_size cdr3_nt cdr3_aa
NA TRBJ2-5 TRBV5-1 NA TGCGCCAGCAGCGCCGGTGGGCAACAAGAGACCCAGTACTTC CASSAGGQQETQYF
NA TRBJ2-7 TRBV18 NA TGTGCCAGCTCACCACCGGGGGGGGCCTCCTACGAGCAGTACTTC CASSPPGGASYEQYF
NA TRBJ2-2 TRBV5-1 NA TGCGCCAGCAGCTTACAGATAACACTAGGCACCGGGGAGCTGTTTTTT CASSLQITLGTGELFF
NA TRBJ1-5 TRBV6-1 NA TGTGCCAGCAGTGAAATAGCAGGGCTTAAGCCCCAGCATTTT CASSEIAGLKPQHF
TRBD1 TRBJ2-7 TRBV6-1 NA TGTGCCAGCAGTCAGACAGGGGTACCCTACGAGCAGTACTTC CASSQTGVPYEQYF
NA TRBJ1-5 TRBV4-2 NA TGTGCCAGCAGCCAAGATGGGGCGATCAATCAGCCCCAGCATTTT CASSQDGAINQPQHF
NA TRBJ1-1 TRBV11-3 NA TGTGCCAGCAGCTTAGCCCCACAGGTGGAAGCTTTCTTT CASSLAPQVEAFF
NA TRBJ1-1 TRBV6-4 NA TGTGCCAGCAGTGAAACGAATCTAGGGGCTGAAGCTTTCTTT CASSETNLGAEAFF
NA TRBJ1-2 TRBV19 NA TGTGCCAGTAGCCCTGGGGGGGGGAAATACGACTATGGCTACACCTTC CASSPGGGKYDYGYTF
TRBD2 TRBJ2-7 TRBV4-3 few TGCGCCAGCAGCCGAGAGCGGGAGCCTTCCTACGAGCAGTACTTC CASSREREPSYEQYF
NA TRBJ1-5 TRBV23-1 once TGCGCCAGCAGTCAATCGAGCAGGGTATCGCAGCCCCAGCATTTT CASSQSSRVSQPQHF
NA TRBJ2-6 TRBV6-6 NA TGTGCCAGCCTTAGGACAGCAGGGGCCAACGTCCTGACTTTC CASLRTAGANVLTF
NA TRBJ1-3 TRBV5-4 NA TGTGCCAGCAGCCGAGACCAGGGCTCTGGAAACACCATATATTTT CASSRDQGSGNTIYF
TRBD1 TRBJ1-2 TRBV19 NA TGTGCCAGTAGCCTAGGACAGGACTATGGCTACACCTTC CASSLGQDYGYTF
TRBD2 TRBJ2-5 TRBV5-4 NA TGTGCCAGCAGCTTGGGGCGGGAGGGCCTGGGGACCCAGTACTTC CASSLGREGLGTQYF
TRBD1 TRBJ1-1 TRBV5-6 once TGTGCCAGCAGCCTTTATATTGTCGACAGGGGCGCTGAAGCTTTCTTT CASSLYIVDRGAEAFF
NA TRBJ2-2 TRBV9 few TGTGCCAGCAGCGTACGGAACAGAAACACCGGGGAGCTGTTTTTT CASSVRNRNTGELFF
NA TRBJ2-5 TRBV29-1 NA TGCAGCGTTGGTCGTGACTTCCAAGAGACCCAGTACTTC CSVGRDFQETQYF
TRBD1 TRBJ2-7 TRBV7-9 NA TGTGCCAGCAGCACCCGGACAGGGGCCTACGAGCAGTACTTC CASSTRTGAYEQYF
TRBD2 TRBJ2-1 TRBV7-6 NA TGTGCCAGCAGCTTAGCTCCCTGGGATAGCGGGAGCAATGAGCAGTTCTTC CASSLAPWDSGSNEQFF
TRBD1 TRBJ1-1 TRBV25-1 once TGTGCCAGCAGCCTCAGGGGGCATAACACTGAAGCTTTCTTT CASSLRGHNTEAFF
TRBD2 TRBJ2-2 TRBV5-1 NA TGCGCCAGCCGGGGGGGCGCGGGATTTGGCGGGGAGCTGTTTTTT CASRGGAGFGGELFF
TRBD1 TRBJ1-2 TRBV6-1 NA TGTGCCAGCAGTCCAGGGGGGACAGCTACTCCCTCTATCTTC CASSPGGTATPSIF
NA TRBJ2-1 TRBV9 NA TGTGCCAGCAGCGTAGGCGGGGATGAGCAGTTCTTC CASSVGGDEQFF
NA TRBJ1-2 TRBV7-2 NA TGTGCCAGCAGCCCCCGGGACGGGGGGCGCGTCGATGGCTACACCTTC CASSPRDGGRVDGYTF
TRBD2 TRBJ2-7 TRBV2 few TGTGCCAGCAGTGAAGGGGGGGGACTTCGCTACGAGCAGTACTTC CASSEGGGLRYEQYF
NA TRBJ2-5 TRBV2 NA TGTGCCAGCAGTACGGGGGAGACCCAGTACTTC CASSTGETQYF
TRBD2 TRBJ2-1 TRBV14 once TGTGCCAGCAGCCACCTCGGACTAGCGGGGAGCTACAATGAGCAGTTCTTC CASSHLGLAGSYNEQFF
TRBD1 TRBJ1-1 TRBV4-3 NA TGCGCCAGCAGCCAAGATTACAGGGGGAACACTGAAGCTTTCTTT CASSQDYRGNTEAFF
NA TRBJ2-1 TRBV6-5 NA TGTGCCAGCAGACCGGGACACAGCTCCTACAATGAGCAGTTCTTC CASRPGHSSYNEQFF
NA TRBJ2-4 TRBV29-1 NA TGCAGCGTTGAAGATCCGAGGGTTATGGCCAAAAACATTCAGTACTTC CSVEDPRVMAKNIQYF
NA TRBJ1-5 TRBV18 NA TGTGCCAGCTCACCATCCTGGGGAGGGGATCCAAATCAGCCCCAGCATTTT CASSPSWGGDPNQPQHF
TRBD2 TRBJ2-7 TRBV7-2 NA TGTGCCAGCAGCTTATTTGCTAGCGGGAACTCCTACGAGCAGTACTTC CASSLFASGNSYEQYF
NA TRBJ2-7 TRBV2 NA TGTGCCAGCAGTACCCAGGGCTACGAGCAGTACTTC CASSTQGYEQYF
NA TRBJ2-7 TRBV18 NA TGTGCCAGCTCACCGCCGGGAATCTACGAGCAGTACTTC CASSPPGIYEQYF
NA TRBJ2-7 TRBV30 NA TGTGCCGGGGCCCAACAGGGTGACGGCGAGCAGTACTTC CAGAQQGDGEQYF
TRBD2 TRBJ2-2 TRBV25-1 NA TGTGCCAGCAGTGAAGATAGCGGGAGGGCGAACACCGGGGAGCTGTTTTTT CASSEDSGRANTGELFF
TRBD2 TRBJ2-3 TRBV27 NA TGTGCCAGCTGGTCGGGGGGAAGAGGGGATACGCAGTATTTT CASWSGGRGDTQYF
TRBD2 TRBJ2-3 TRBV2 once TGTGCCAGCAGTGAGCAGCGGGGCCTTTATGGAGATACGCAGTATTTT CASSEQRGLYGDTQYF